Listed here is a single TCR beta chain. Its antigen is not identified. The data stem from a study of beta chain features in type 1 diabetes. All of the isolated RNA was reverse transcribed, so expressed TCRB transcripts were sequenced. Clones were read by immunoSEQ multiplex PCR, and TCRdb kept only the in-frame ones, dropping some. The sample holds roughly 300,000 clones; around 15% are singletons and the top ten take 6.7%. V was clipped by 3 bases and J by 2 bases; unmatched bases: 0. This CDR3 comprises 15 residues. CDR1 and CDR2 (germline): GTSNPN, SVGIG (reference sequence). Study-level points and caveats: Insertion counts at VDJ junctions were lower in type 1 diabetes patients, who also showed more deletions there. When Type 1 diabetes patients were examined, their TCRB CDR3s proved moderately but significantly shorter in all four CD4+ subsets.

Via the markers CD45RO/CCR7/CD25/CD127/CD95/CD27, stem cell-like memory, regulatory, central memory and naive CD4+ cells were sorted. The sequenced material came from central memory CD4+ T cells from blood. This rearrangement joins TRBV30 to TRBJ2-6, with TRBD2 matching 11 bases. The receptor was isolated from a man aged 25 to 40 in good health. The CDR3, as DNA: TGTGCCTGGAGACTAGCGGGAGCTGGGGCCAACGTCCTGACTTTC. It encodes CAWRLAGAGANVLTF.